One and the same sample provided the 27 T cell receptor beta chains below, sequenced in a study of shared clonotypes between healthy human individuals. Clones were sequenced by immunoSEQ multiplex PCR, and TCRdb holds only the in-frame ones, with some missing. Of 190,000 or so clones listed, approximately 70% were seen once; the top ten hold under 11%. Source material: memory CD4+ T cells sorted from blood. Indicated subset: CD45RA-negative fraction. These receptors all come from a young man in good health.

The table lists this clone with a count of one. V and J are TRBV6-4 and TRBJ2-1; D is unresolved. This CDR3 spans 16 amino acids. Germline V gives CDR1 MRHNA, CDR2 SNTAGT. Trimming shortened V by 3 bases and J by 2 bases, and 14 bases separated the two germline ends. The CDR3 DNA reads TGTGCCAGCAGTGATGGAACTCGTCGGCCCTACAATGAGCAGTTCTTC. Its protein is CASSDGTRRPYNEQFF.

Relative to its sample, this clone is medium-sized (0.01 to 0.1%). The genes are TRBV5-1 and TRBJ2-5; D tentatively reads TRBD1 or TRBD2 (6 bases each). This CDR3 contains 16 residues. Germline loops: CDR1 SGHRS, CDR2 YFSETQ. V was pared by 5 bases and J by 1 base, with 18 bases between. For the CDR3, the DNA is TGCGCCAGCAGAACGGGGGACACTTTCTCCCAAGAGACCCAGTACTTC. This encodes CASRTGDTFSQETQYF. Drawing the rest from reference TRBV5-1 and TRBJ2-5, the complete variable domain is KAGVTQTPRYLIKTRGQQVTLSCSPISGHRSVSWYQQTPGQGLQFLFEYFSETQRNKGNFPGRFSGRQFSNSRSEMNVSTLELGDSALYLCASRTGDTFSQETQYFGPGTRLLVL.

This chain links TRBV6-1 with TRBJ1-2; D perhaps matches TRBD1 (5 bases). CDR1 is MNHNS and CDR2 is SASEGT in the germline V gene. The V gene lost 7 bases and the J gene lost 3 bases, with 18 bases spanning the gap. The CDR3 spans 15 residues. CDR3 bases: TGTGCCAGCATCCCCGATCGGGGCGGCGACTATGGCTACACCTTC. Translation: CASIPDRGGDYGYTF.

V usage is TRBV5-1 and J usage is TRBJ1-4; 8 bases fit TRBD1. The V and J ends lost 5 bases and 7 bases, in that order; junction bases with no gene match: 7. The V gene's germline CDR1 is SGHRS and CDR2 YFSETQ. The CDR3 contains 14 residues. CDR3 amino acids: CASSPPDRVEKLFF. The CDR3 DNA reads as TGCGCCAGCAGTCCCCCGGACAGGGTTGAAAAACTGTTTTTT.

V is TRBV4-1 and J is TRBJ2-3; D unclear. Germline V gives CDR1 MGHRA, CDR2 YSYEKL. The CDR3 extends over 14 amino acids. With 1 base removed from V and 2 bases from J, the gap between germline ends came to 7 bases. DNA of the CDR3: TGCGCCAGCAGCCAAGCTGTCACCACAGATACGCAGTATTTT. Protein: CASSQAVTTDTQYF.

The J gene is TRBJ1-2, the V gene TRBV7-6; D is undetermined. Trimming removed 0 bases from V and 2 bases from J, with 10 bases in between. The germline V gene encodes CDR1 SGHVS and CDR2 FNYEAQ. The CDR3 totals 15 residues. The CDR3 reads CASSLATAANYGYTF. The CDR3 DNA follows: TGTGCCAGCAGCTTAGCCACGGCAGCAAACTATGGCTACACCTTC.

The J gene is TRBJ2-3, the V gene TRBV5-5, with 7 bases identical to TRBD2. Germline trimming cut 4 bases from V and 6 bases from J; bases unmatched to any gene: 20. CDR3 length: 18 residues. The germline V gene encodes CDR1 SGHKS and CDR2 YYEKEE (reference sequence). CDR3 coding DNA: TGTGCCAGCAGCCCAAACGACGGTGGCCGGGCGGGAGTGGATACGCAGTATTTT. Protein sequence: CASSPNDGGRAGVDTQYF.

The rearrangement links TRBV29-1 to TRBJ2-7; D gene uncertain. V lost 6 bases to trimming and J lost 2 bases, with 8 bases between them. CDR1 is SQVTM and CDR2 is ANQGSEA in the germline V gene. The CDR3 contains 11 residues. The CDR3 DNA is TGCAGCGTGGGCGTAGCCTACGAGCAGTACTTC. It encodes CSVGVAYEQYF.

The chain links TRBV4-1 to TRBJ2-1; weak D call: TRBD2 (6 bases). V was trimmed by 0 bases and J by 5 bases, leaving 14 bases between them. This CDR3 region has 16 residues. The V gene's germline CDR1 is MGHRA and CDR2 YSYEKL. The CDR3 bases are TGCGCCAGCAGCCAAGAGGGGGGTCTAAGCCACAATGAGCAGTTCTTC. The encoded protein is CASSQEGGLSHNEQFF.

This clone was seen more than once but under ten times. The rearrangement joins TRBV5-1 to TRBJ2-3, with 7 bases lining up with TRBD2. The V segment lost 2 bases and the J segment 6 bases; nucleotides outside the gene matches: 9. There are 15 residues in the CDR3. The germline CDR1 and CDR2 sequences are SGHRS and YFSETQ. For the CDR3, the DNA is TGCGCCAGCAGCTTTGGCGGGAGTGTAGGGGATACGCAGTATTTT. Its translation is CASSFGGSVGDTQYF.

V usage is TRBV4-3 and J usage is TRBJ2-1; D uncertain. This CDR3 comprises 13 residues. V was pared by 0 bases and J by 10 bases, with 10 bases between. Germline V lookup: CDR1 LGHNA, CDR2 YSLEER. CDR3 sequence: CASSQDQGGEQFF. The CDR3 nucleotides are TGCGCCAGCAGCCAAGATCAAGGCGGAGAGCAGTTCTTC.

The table lists this clone with a few counts. The chain couples TRBV19 to TRBJ2-7, with 9 nucleotides matching TRBD1. The CDR3 has 15 amino acids. Germline trimming cut 4 bases from V and 10 bases from J; bases unmatched to any gene: 14. Germline CDR1 reads LNHDA; CDR2 reads SQIVND (reference sequence). CDR3 sequence reads: CASSTHTGGESLQYF. The DNA for the CDR3 is TGTGCCAGTAGTACCCACACAGGGGGCGAGAGCCTCCAGTACTTC.

This clone turned up a few times. This chain joins TRBV7-2 and TRBJ2-7, with D tentatively TRBD1 (5 bases). V was trimmed by 6 bases and J by 4 bases, leaving 13 bases between them. The CDR3 has 13 residues. CDR1 and CDR2 (germline): SGHTA, FQGNSA. As DNA, the CDR3 is TGTGCCAGCAGGACAGATTTTTCTTACGAGCAGTACTTC. Amino acids: CASRTDFSYEQYF.

The chain joins TRBV9 to TRBJ2-2; D ambiguous. V lost 2 bases and J 3 bases, leaving 11 bases between the germline ends. Germline loops: CDR1 SGDLS, CDR2 YYNGEE. There are 15 residues in the CDR3. CDR3 nucleotide sequence: TGTGCCAGCAGCGTCGCCCTTGGGTACACCGGGGAGCTGTTTTTT. Protein product: CASSVALGYTGELFF.

The chain carries TRBV15 and TRBJ2-7; 7 bases line up with TRBD2. The CDR3 loop spans 15 amino acids. Looked up from germline, CDR1 is LNHNV and CDR2 is YYDKDF (reference sequence). V dropped 8 bases and J dropped 0; count of bases not matched to a gene: 10. In nucleotides, the CDR3 is TGTGCCACCCAAGGGAGGGAGCGGAGCTCCTACGAGCAGTACTTC. Its protein product is CATQGRERSSYEQYF.

J is TRBJ2-4 and V is TRBV5-5, with D hard to call. Germline CDR1 is SGHKS and CDR2 is YYEKEE (reference sequence). The CDR3 consists of 12 residues. Between the trimmed V and J ends, which lost 1 base and 8 bases, there was a span of 7 bases. The CDR3 region has the DNA TGTGCCAGCAGCTTGACAAGGGACATTCAGTACTTC. The encoded protein is CASSLTRDIQYF.

This chain links TRBV28 with TRBJ2-1; 8 bases are a match to TRBD2. Germline V CDR1 and CDR2: MDHEN, SYDVKM. The V segment lost 1 base and the J segment 6 bases; nucleotides outside the gene matches: 8. This CDR3 has 16 amino acids. For the CDR3, the DNA is TGTGCCAGCAGTTTATTCTCTGGCGGGAGGTTCAATGAGCAGTTCTTC. Translation gives CASSLFSGGRFNEQFF.

This sequence joins TRBV11-3 and TRBJ2-2; D uncertain. CDR3 length: 13 amino acids. V was cut by 1 base and J by 4 bases, with 4 bases left in between. From germline, CDR1 is SGHNT and CDR2 YENEEA. The CDR3 reads CASSLGGTGELFF. The CDR3 nucleotides read TGTGCCAGCAGCTTAGGAGGCACCGGGGAGCTGTTTTTT.

The table lists this clone with a count of one. The chain links TRBV27 to TRBJ2-7, with 8 bases aligning to TRBD2. The length of the CDR3 is 17 residues. J gave up 2 bases and V 3 bases, and 12 bases lay outside the gene matches. CDR1 and CDR2 from the germline V gene are MNHEY and SMNVEV (reference sequence). The CDR3 DNA sequence: TGTGCCAGCAGTTTTCGACCCCGACTAGCGTACCCCTACGAGCAGTACTTC. This gives the protein CASSFRPRLAYPYEQYF.

The rearrangement joins TRBV2 to TRBJ2-4; 9 bases are a match to TRBD1. The germline V gene encodes CDR1 SNHLY and CDR2 FYNNEI. The CDR3 consists of 13 residues. Germline trimming cut 7 bases from V and 8 bases from J; bases unmatched to any gene: 6. The CDR3 DNA reads TGTGCCAGCAAGGACAGGGGCGGCGACATTCAGTACTTC. Its protein is CASKDRGGDIQYF.

This clone was seen only a few times. The rearrangement joins TRBV7-2 to TRBJ2-2; 7 bases are shared with TRBD1. This CDR3 has 15 residues. V lost 5 bases to trimming and J lost 8 bases; unmatched junction nucleotides: 11. Germline V gene data show CDR1 as SGHTA and CDR2 as FQGNSA. CDR3 sequence: CASSVRQGGPGELFF. For the CDR3, the DNA is TGTGCCAGCAGCGTAAGACAGGGCGGTCCTGGGGAGCTGTTTTTT.

This chain connects TRBV10-3 to TRBJ1-1; 9 bases match TRBD1. Trimming removed 7 bases from V and 3 bases from J; junction bases left unmatched: 6. CDR1 is ENHRY, CDR2 SYGVKD, per germline. The CDR3 totals 14 residues. CDR3 sequence (DNA): TGTGCCATCACTCATCGGGACAGGGACACTGAAGCTTTCTTT. Protein: CAITHRDRDTEAFF.

The J gene is TRBJ2-6, the V gene TRBV5-1; possible D gene TRBD1, 6 bases. Germline CDR1 is SGHRS and CDR2 is YFSETQ. V was shortened by 5 bases and J by 4 bases, with 16 bases between the two germline ends. The CDR3 is 16 amino acids. The CDR3 sequence: CASSLGGARGANVLTF. CDR3 nucleotides: TGCGCCAGCAGTTTAGGGGGTGCGAGAGGGGCCAACGTCCTGACTTTC.

There are a few counts of this clone. V gene TRBV21-1 combines with J gene TRBJ2-1. TRBV21-1 is termed a pseudogene. The CDR3 consists of 14 residues. CDR3 nucleotide sequence: TGTGCCAGCAGCAGAGCTGATCCCTACAATGAGCAGTTCTTC. Translating it yields CASSRADPYNEQFF.

The chain employs TRBV6-1 and TRBJ1-4, with no clear D. The CDR3 has 13 residues. The V gene lost 4 bases and the J gene lost 10 bases, with 13 bases spanning the gap. CDR1 is MNHNS, CDR2 SASEGT, per germline. The CDR3: CASSAGPKGKLFF. As DNA, the CDR3 is TGTGCCAGCAGTGCTGGCCCTAAGGGAAAACTGTTTTTT.

As concerns this clone: Other DNA sequences of this sample code for an identical CDR3. The J gene is TRBJ2-7, the V gene TRBV5-1, with 9 bases lining up with TRBD2. Per the germline V gene, CDR1 is SGHRS and CDR2 is YFSETQ. The CDR3 has 15 residues. With V trimmed by 0 bases and J by 3 bases, 4 bases remained unmatched. In DNA, the CDR3 is TGCGCCAGCAGCTTGGATGGGACTAGCTTCTACGAGCAGTACTTC. Translated: CASSLDGTSFYEQYF.

This clone was recorded a few times. The chain employs TRBV19 and TRBJ2-2, with 7 bases that match TRBD1. Trimming at V came to 6 bases and at J to 7 bases, leaving 11 bases not matched to a gene. Per the germline V gene, CDR1 is LNHDA and CDR2 is SQIVND (reference sequence). The CDR3 consists of 15 residues. DNA of the CDR3: TGTGCCAGTAGCATCCAGGACAGGCGGAACGGGGAGCTGTTTTTT. Translated: CASSIQDRRNGELFF.